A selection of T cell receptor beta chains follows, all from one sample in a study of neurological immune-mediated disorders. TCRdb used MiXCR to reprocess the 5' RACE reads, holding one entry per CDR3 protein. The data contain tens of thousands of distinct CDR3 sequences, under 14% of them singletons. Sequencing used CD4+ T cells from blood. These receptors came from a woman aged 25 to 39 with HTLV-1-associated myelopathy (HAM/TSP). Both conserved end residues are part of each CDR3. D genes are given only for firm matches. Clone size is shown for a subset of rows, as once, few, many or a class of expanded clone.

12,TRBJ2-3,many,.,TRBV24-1,CATGSGTDTQYF,TGTGCCACCGGATCAGGCACAGATACGCAGTATTTT
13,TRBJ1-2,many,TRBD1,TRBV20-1,CSARGGTGDGYTF,TGCAGTGCCAGAGGAGGGACAGGGGATGGCTACACCTTC
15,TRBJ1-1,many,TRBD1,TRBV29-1,CSVEAPGGLNTEAFF,TGCAGCGTTGAAGCCCCAGGGGGTTTGAACACTGAAGCTTTCTTT
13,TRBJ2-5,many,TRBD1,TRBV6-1,CASSSQGAETQYF,TGTGCCAGCAGTTCCCAGGGGGCGGAGACCCAGTACTTC
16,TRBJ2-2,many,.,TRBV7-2,CASSLVSGKNTGELFF,TGTGCCAGCAGCTTAGTTTCGGGAAAGAACACCGGGGAGCTGTTTTTT
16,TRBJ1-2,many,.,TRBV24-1,CATSDPGSGKGYGYTF,TGTGCCACCAGTGACCCTGGATCCGGAAAGGGTTATGGCTACACCTTC
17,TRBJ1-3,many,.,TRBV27,CASSLLPRNASGNTIYF,TGTGCCAGCAGTTTACTTCCAAGGAATGCCTCTGGAAACACCATATATTTT
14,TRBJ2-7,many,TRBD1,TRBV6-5,CASSLDRGLREQYF,TGTGCCAGCAGTTTGGACAGGGGGCTTCGCGAGCAGTACTTC
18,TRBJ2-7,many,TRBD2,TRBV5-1,CASSLVLAGGQYSYEQYF,TGCGCCAGCAGCTTGGTGCTAGCGGGGGGCCAGTACTCCTACGAGCAGTACTTC
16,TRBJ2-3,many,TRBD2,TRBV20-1,CSARAPTSRSTDTQYF,TGCAGTGCTAGAGCCCCGACTAGCCGTAGCACAGATACGCAGTATTTT
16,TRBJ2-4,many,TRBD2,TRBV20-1,CSASPAGGLAKNIQYF,TGCAGTGCTAGCCCAGCGGGGGGGCTTGCCAAAAACATTCAGTACTTC
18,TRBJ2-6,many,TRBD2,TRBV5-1,CASSEGLAGRSGANVLTF,TGCGCCAGCAGCGAAGGACTAGCGGGGCGCTCTGGGGCCAACGTCCTGACTTTC
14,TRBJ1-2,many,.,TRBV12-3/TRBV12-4,CASTSFSRTKDYTF,TGTGCCAGCACCAGTTTTTCACGGACCAAGGACTACACCTTC
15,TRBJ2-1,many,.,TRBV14,CASSPGRGRSNEQFF,TGTGCCAGCAGCCCCGGCCGGGGGCGGAGCAATGAGCAGTTCTTC
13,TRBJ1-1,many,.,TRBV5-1,CASSFQGNTEAFF,TGCGCCAGCAGCTTTCAGGGGAACACTGAAGCTTTCTTT
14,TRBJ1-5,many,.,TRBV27,CASASGGLDQPQHF,TGTGCCAGCGCATCGGGGGGGCTAGATCAGCCCCAGCATTTT
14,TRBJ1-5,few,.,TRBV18,CASSPPGGNQPQHF,TGTGCCAGCTCACCACCGGGGGGAAATCAGCCCCAGCATTTT
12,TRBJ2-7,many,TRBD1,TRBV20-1,CSAYRGSYEQYF,TGCAGTGCTTACAGGGGTTCCTACGAGCAGTACTTC
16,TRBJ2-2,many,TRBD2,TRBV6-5,CASSYSAGPITGELFF,TGTGCCAGCAGTTACTCAGCGGGGCCCATAACCGGGGAGCTGTTTTTT
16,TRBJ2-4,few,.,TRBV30,CAWSVSLGTQKNIQYF,TGTGCCTGGAGTGTTTCCCTTGGGACCCAGAAAAACATTCAGTACTTC
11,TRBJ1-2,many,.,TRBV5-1,CASRRDYGYTF,TGCGCCAGCAGACGGGACTATGGCTACACCTTC
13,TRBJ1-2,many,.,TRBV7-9,CASSLVSDSGYTF,TGTGCCAGCAGCTTAGTGTCGGACTCGGGCTACACCTTC
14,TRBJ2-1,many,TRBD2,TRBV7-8,CASSPSGVNNEQFF,TGTGCCAGCAGCCCAAGCGGGGTCAACAATGAGCAGTTCTTC
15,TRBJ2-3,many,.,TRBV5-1,CASSLAEGMTDTQYF,TGCGCCAGCAGCTTGGCCGAAGGGATGACCGATACGCAGTATTTT
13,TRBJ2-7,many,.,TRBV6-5,CASRDGSRDEQYF,TGTGCCAGCAGAGACGGATCCAGGGACGAGCAGTACTTC
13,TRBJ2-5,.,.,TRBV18,CASSPEYQETQYF,TGTGCCAGCTCACCAGAGTACCAAGAGACCCAGTACTTC
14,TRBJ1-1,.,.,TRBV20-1,CSARDNSLKTEAFF,TGCAGTGCTCGGGACAATAGTCTGAAAACTGAAGCTTTCTTT
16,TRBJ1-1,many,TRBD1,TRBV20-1,CSARDLQGGSRTEAFF,TGCAGTGCTAGAGACCTCCAGGGGGGGTCCCGGACTGAAGCTTTCTTT
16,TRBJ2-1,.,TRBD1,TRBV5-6,CASSLLDREVYNEQFF,TGTGCCAGCAGCTTGCTAGACAGGGAAGTATACAATGAGCAGTTCTTC
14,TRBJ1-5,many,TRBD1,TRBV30,CAWRGQGQRQPQHF,TGTGCCTGGAGGGGACAGGGCCAGCGACAGCCCCAGCATTTT
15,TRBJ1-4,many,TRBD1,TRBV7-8,CASSPRDRPNEKLFF,TGTGCCAGCAGCCCCCGGGACAGGCCCAATGAAAAACTGTTTTTT
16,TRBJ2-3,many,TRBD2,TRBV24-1,CATSGRSGGALDTQYF,TGTGCCACCAGTGGACGCAGCGGGGGGGCCCTGGATACGCAGTATTTT
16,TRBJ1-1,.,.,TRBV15,CATSSLQTGANTEAFF,TGTGCCACCAGCAGCTTGCAGACAGGCGCGAACACTGAAGCTTTCTTT
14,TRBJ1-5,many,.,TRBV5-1,CASSLDSFNQPQHF,TGCGCCAGCAGCTTGGACAGTTTCAATCAGCCCCAGCATTTT
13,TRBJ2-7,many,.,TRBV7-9,CASSLGSIDEQYF,TGTGCCAGCAGCTTAGGGAGTATCGACGAGCAGTACTTC
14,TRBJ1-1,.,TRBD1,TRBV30,CAWTQGNMNTEAFF,TGTGCCTGGACACAGGGGAATATGAACACTGAAGCTTTCTTT
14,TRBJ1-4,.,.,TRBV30,CAWSEDNSNEKLFF,TGTGCCTGGAGTGAGGATAACAGTAATGAAAAACTGTTTTTT
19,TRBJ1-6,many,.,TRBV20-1,CSARDPRTGIGSYNSPLHF,TGCAGTGCTAGAGATCCCCGTACAGGGATAGGGTCCTATAATTCACCCCTCCACTTT
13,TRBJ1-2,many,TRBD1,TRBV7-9,CASSPQGAYGYTF,TGTGCCAGCAGCCCACAGGGGGCCTATGGCTACACCTTC
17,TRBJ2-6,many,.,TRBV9,CASSQGQLSSGANVLTF,TGTGCCAGCAGCCAAGGACAGCTCAGCTCTGGGGCCAACGTCCTGACTTTC
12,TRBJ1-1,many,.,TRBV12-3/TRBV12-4,CASSLAGLLAFF,TGTGCCAGCAGTTTAGCGGGACTGTTAGCTTTCTTT
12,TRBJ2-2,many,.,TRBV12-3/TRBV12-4,CASSPPIGELFF,TGTGCCAGCAGCCCGCCGATCGGGGAGCTGTTTTTT
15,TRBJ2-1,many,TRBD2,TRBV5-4,CASSLALAGNNEQFF,TGTGCCAGCAGCTTGGCACTAGCGGGGAACAATGAGCAGTTCTTC
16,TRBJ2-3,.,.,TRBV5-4,CASSSFGWPGTDTQYF,TGTGCCAGCAGCTCTTTTGGTTGGCCTGGCACAGATACGCAGTATTTT
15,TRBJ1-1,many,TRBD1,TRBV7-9,CASSPGQAWGTEAFF,TGTGCCAGCAGCCCGGGACAGGCGTGGGGCACTGAAGCTTTCTTT
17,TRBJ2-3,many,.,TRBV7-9,CASSLLLGPPFRDTQYF,TGTGCCAGCAGCCTTCTGTTGGGGCCCCCTTTCCGAGATACGCAGTATTTT
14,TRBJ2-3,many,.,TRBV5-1,CASSPDASVDTQYF,TGCGCCAGCAGCCCTGACGCATCAGTAGATACGCAGTATTTT
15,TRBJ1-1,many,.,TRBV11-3,CASSPKLRGNTEAFF,TGTGCCAGCAGCCCAAAACTCAGGGGAAACACTGAAGCTTTCTTT
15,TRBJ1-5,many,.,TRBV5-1,CASSPVGGSNQPQHF,TGCGCCAGCAGCCCGGTAGGTGGGAGCAATCAGCCCCAGCATTTT
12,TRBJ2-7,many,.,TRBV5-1,CASSPQGYEQYF,TGCGCCAGCAGCCCACAGGGCTACGAGCAGTACTTC
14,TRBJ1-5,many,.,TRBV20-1,CSGIQGGGNQPQHF,TGCAGTGGCATTCAGGGTGGCGGCAATCAGCCCCAGCATTTT
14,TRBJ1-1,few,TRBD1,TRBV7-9,CASSLKTGGTEAFF,TGTGCCAGCAGCCTGAAGACAGGGGGCACTGAAGCTTTCTTT
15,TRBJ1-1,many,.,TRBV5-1,CASSLEGRASTEAFF,TGCGCCAGCAGCTTGGAAGGCAGAGCGAGCACTGAAGCTTTCTTT
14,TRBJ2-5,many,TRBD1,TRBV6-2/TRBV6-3,CASSGQGAQETQYF,TGTGCCAGCAGCGGACAGGGGGCTCAAGAGACCCAGTACTTC